Presented here are 16 T cell receptor beta chains from one specimen sequenced in a study of post-analysis software for immune sequencing data. Each TCR beta cDNA library carried unique molecular identifiers. TCRdb analysed the PCR reads with MiXCR anew, one entry per CDR3 protein. The profile shows some 160,000 distinct CDR3 sequences, roughly 34% of them singletons. The source material was blood, sampled after autologous hematopoietic stem cell transplantation. The receptors shown here come from a girl under 18 with multiple sclerosis.

In its sample, this clonotype was seen a few times. The V call is TRBV7-9, the J call TRBJ2-5, with 8 bases aligning to TRBD1. The V segment lost 6 bases and the J segment 5 bases; nucleotides outside the gene matches: 5. Germline CDR1 and CDR2: SEHNR and FQNEAQ (reference sequence). The length of the CDR3 is 13 residues. The CDR3 DNA reads as TGTGCCAGCAGATTTCAGGGGGCCGAGACCCAGTACTTC. Protein sequence: CASRFQGAETQYF.

This clonotype was seen only once. One junction end disagrees with the germline gene, perhaps due to a read error. The rearrangement joins TRBV30 to TRBJ2-3, with TRBD1 as a possible D gene (6 bases). This CDR3 has 15 residues. Germline CDR1 reads GTSNPN; CDR2 reads SVGIG (reference sequence). For the CDR3, the DNA is TGTGCCTGGAGTGAACAGGGTCGTTCCCCAGATATGCAGTATTTT. It specifies CAWSEQGRSPDMQYF.

V gene TRBV28 combines with J gene TRBJ2-5; D remains ambiguous. The germline gives CDR1 MDHEN, CDR2 SYDVKM. Deletions cut 5 bases from V and 1 base from J, with 14 bases between. The CDR3 extends over 15 amino acids. The CDR3 DNA follows: TGTGCCAGCAGTGACCCCCGACCGGTCCAAGAGACCCAGTACTTC. Protein product: CASSDPRPVQETQYF. The whole variable domain, remainder taken from reference TRBV28 and TRBJ2-5, is DVKVTQSSRYLVKRTGEKVFLECVQDMDHENMFWYRQDPGLGLRLIYFSYDVKMKEKGDIPEGYSVSREKKERFSLILESASTNQTSMYLCASSDPRPVQETQYFGPGTRLLVL.

The chain is built from TRBV9 and TRBJ2-5; possible D gene TRBD1, 6 bases. The closer fit of TRBJ2-7 to the DNA end suggests the J call may be wrong. The CDR3 loop spans 15 amino acids. Germline CDR1 SGDLS, CDR2 YYNGEE. DNA for the CDR3: TGTGCCAGCAGCCCCCGGGACGACCCAGGGGACGAGCAGTACTTC. Translating gives CASSPRDDPGDEQYF.

CDR3: CASSLRGADTQYF. CDR3 in DNA: TGTGCCAGCAGCTTAAGAGGAGCAGATACGCAGTATTTT. The J gene is TRBJ2-3, the V gene TRBV7-9; D not certain. Germline V lookup: CDR1 SEHNR, CDR2 FQNEAQ (reference sequence). The CDR3 spans 13 residues. V was cut by 2 bases and J by 4 bases, with 7 bases left in between.

The chain couples TRBV28 to TRBJ2-1; 8 nucleotides agree with TRBD2. Germline-derived CDR1 and CDR2 are MDHEN and SYDVKM. CDR3 length: 16 amino acids. Germline trimming cut 4 bases from V and 10 bases from J; bases unmatched to any gene: 15. In nucleotides, the CDR3 is TGTGCCAGCAGTTCACTAGCGGAGGGCCGTAGTAGGGAGCAGTTCTTC. It translates to CASSSLAEGRSREQFF. The full variable domain, with the rest looked up from reference TRBV28 and TRBJ2-1, is DVKVTQSSRYLVKRTGEKVFLECVQDMDHENMFWYRQDPGLGLRLIYFSYDVKMKEKGDIPEGYSVSREKKERFSLILESASTNQTSMYLCASSSLAEGRSREQFFGPGTRLTVL.

This clonotype came up a few times. The chain is built from TRBV10-3 and TRBJ2-3; 9 nucleotides align to TRBD1. Trimming removed 6 bases from V and 3 bases from J; junction bases left unmatched: 4. CDR1 and CDR2 from the germline V gene are ENHRY and SYGVKD. CDR3 length equals 14 residues. The CDR3 coding sequence is TGTGCCATCAGCAGGGACAGGGAGACAGATACGCAGTATTTT. Amino acids: CAISRDRETDTQYF.

This clonotype has a single count. The chain is built from TRBV7-2 and TRBJ2-7; D is ambiguous. The germline V and J ends were trimmed by 4 bases and 1 base, with 5 bases remaining between them. Germline CDR1 SGHTA, CDR2 FQGNSA. This CDR3 spans 12 amino acids. The CDR3 loop reads CASSSASYEQYF. CDR3 DNA sequence: TGTGCCAGCAGCTCTGCTTCCTACGAGCAGTACTTC.

This clonotype has more than one count but fewer than ten. V gene TRBV7-9 combines with J gene TRBJ2-1, with D unclear. Trimming shortened V by 3 bases and J by 8 bases, and 14 bases separated the two germline ends. CDR1 and CDR2 (germline): SEHNR, FQNEAQ (reference sequence). The CDR3 extends over 14 amino acids. The CDR3 sequence: CASSFSSSPHEQFF. Written as DNA, the CDR3 is TGTGCCAGCAGCTTTTCGTCTAGTCCCCATGAGCAGTTCTTC.

This chain connects TRBV4-1 to TRBJ2-3, with D possibly TRBD2 on 7 matching bases. V was cut by 6 bases and J by 7 bases, with 26 bases left in between. The CDR3 runs 17 residues. Germline V CDR1 and CDR2: MGHRA, YSYEKL. The chain's CDR3 is CASSRHKTSRGRNTQYF. The CDR3 region has the DNA TGCGCCAGCAGTCGACACAAGACTAGCAGGGGAAGGAATACGCAGTATTTT.

This chain links TRBV13 with TRBJ1-1; tentative D call: TRBD1 (6 bases). CDR1 and CDR2 from the germline V gene are PRHDT and FYEKMQ (reference sequence). This CDR3 spans 15 amino acids. V was pared by 5 bases and J by 3 bases, with 16 bases between. CDR3 nucleotides: TGTGCCAGCAGCCTACAGGGACGGGTTGACACTGAAGCTTTCTTT. Its translation: CASSLQGRVDTEAFF.

The genes are TRBV13 and TRBJ2-7; D may correspond to TRBD1 or TRBD2 (5 bases each). Trimming shortened V by 0 bases and J by 1 base, and 10 bases separated the two germline ends. Germline CDR1 PRHDT, CDR2 FYEKMQ (reference sequence). This CDR3 is 15 amino acids long. CDR3 sequence: CASSLGRGRSYEQYF. The CDR3 bases are TGTGCCAGCAGCTTAGGCCGGGGCAGGTCCTACGAGCAGTACTTC.

The chain links TRBV9 to TRBJ2-1; a possible D gene is TRBD2 (6 bases). The V and J ends lost 0 bases and 2 bases respectively, with 12 bases between them. Per the germline V gene, CDR1 is SGDLS and CDR2 is YYNGEE. This CDR3 comprises 16 residues. CDR3 loop: CASSVGETRAYNEQFF. In DNA form, the CDR3 reads TGTGCCAGCAGCGTAGGGGAGACTAGAGCCTACAATGAGCAGTTCTTC. Full variable domain (outside the CDR3, taken from reference TRBV9 and TRBJ2-1): DSGVTQTPKHLITATGQRVTLRCSPRSGDLSVYWYQQSLDQGLQFLIQYYNGEERAKGNILERFSAQQFPDLHSELNLSSLELGDSALYFCASSVGETRAYNEQFFGPGTRLTVL.

Turning to this clonotype: As the CDR3 is not closed by the conserved phenylalanine or tryptophan, this likely results from a read error. The V and J genes are TRBV30 and TRBJ1-1; D is perhaps TRBD1 (5 bases). This CDR3 is 14 amino acids long. CDR1 is GTSNPN, CDR2 SVGIG, per germline (reference sequence). V lost 5 bases to trimming and J lost 6 bases, with 19 bases between them. In nucleotides, the CDR3 is TGTGCCTGGGCCCCCTTTGGGGGAGCCCCTGAAGCTTTCTTG. Its translation: CAWAPFGGAPEAFL.

Only a few counts were recorded for this clonotype. V is TRBV11-2 and J is TRBJ2-7; no reliable D call. Germline loops: CDR1 SGHAT, CDR2 FQNNGV. The CDR3 is made up of 14 amino acids. V was cut by 5 bases and J by 5 bases, with 16 bases left in between. DNA for the CDR3: TGTGCCAGCAGCCCCGAGAGGCCCAGCGACGAGCAGTACTTC. Residues: CASSPERPSDEQYF.

There are a few counts of this clonotype. The V and J genes are TRBV28 and TRBJ2-4, with 7 bases that match TRBD1. Per the germline V gene, CDR1 is MDHEN and CDR2 is SYDVKM. V lost 6 bases to trimming and J lost 4 bases; unmatched junction nucleotides: 9. The CDR3 totals 15 residues. The CDR3 loop reads CASSEPGQMKNIQYF. Written as DNA, the CDR3 is TGTGCCAGCAGCGAACCGGGACAGATGAAAAACATTCAGTACTTC.